The entry below gives a single T cell receptor beta chain sequence along with its context. Its antigen remains unknown. These data come from a study of cytomegalovirus exposure and HLA in healthy donors. The study's findings and limits: For TCR beta chains, V- and J-gene trimming was later linked to a missense DCLRE1C variant.

A multiplex PCR was run with 60 Vbeta primers and 13 Jbeta primers. Clones were read by immunoSEQ multiplex PCR, and TCRdb kept only the in-frame ones, dropping some. The sample contains 150,000 or so clones, almost 85% of which appear only once. The sequencing input was PBMCs. The TCR comes from a man younger than 45 in good health and CMV-seropositive.

The CDR3 sequence: CASSSPQTPGQGNTIYF. The DNA of the CDR3 is TGTGCCAGCAGTTCTCCACAGACGCCGGGACAAGGAAACACCATATATTTT. V usage is TRBV28 and J usage is TRBJ1-3, with D tentatively TRBD1 (6 bases). The CDR3 extends over 17 amino acids. In germline, CDR1 is MDHEN, CDR2 SYDVKM. V lost 4 bases, J lost 4 bases, and 20 bases lay in between. Together with reference TRBV28 and TRBJ1-3, the CDR3 gives the full variable domain: DVKVTQSSRYLVKRTGEKVFLECVQDMDHENMFWYRQDPGLGLRLIYFSYDVKMKEKGDIPEGYSVSREKKERFSLILESASTNQTSMYLCASSSPQTPGQGNTIYFGEGSWLTVV.